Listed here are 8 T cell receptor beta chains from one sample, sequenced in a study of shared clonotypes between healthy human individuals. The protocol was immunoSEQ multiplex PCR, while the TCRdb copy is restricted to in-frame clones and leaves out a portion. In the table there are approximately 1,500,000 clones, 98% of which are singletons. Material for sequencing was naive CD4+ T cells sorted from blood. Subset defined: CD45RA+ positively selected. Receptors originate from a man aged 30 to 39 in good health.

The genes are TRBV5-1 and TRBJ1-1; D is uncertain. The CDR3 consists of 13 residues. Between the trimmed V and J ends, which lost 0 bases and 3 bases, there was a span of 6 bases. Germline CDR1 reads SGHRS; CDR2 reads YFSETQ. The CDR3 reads CASSLAAYTEAFF. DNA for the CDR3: TGCGCCAGCAGCTTGGCTGCCTACACTGAAGCTTTCTTT.

The CDR3 DNA sequence: TGTGCCAGCTCGAATGACAGGGAAGGGGAGACCCAGTACTTC. Amino acid sequence: CASSNDREGETQYF. The chain links TRBV28 to TRBJ2-5, with TRBD1 identical over 7 bases. With V trimmed by 8 bases and J by 5 bases, 11 bases remained unmatched. Germline V gene data show CDR1 as MDHEN and CDR2 as SYDVKM. This CDR3 is 14 amino acids long. Supplemented by reference TRBV28 and TRBJ2-5, the full variable domain reads DVKVTQSSRYLVKRTGEKVFLECVQDMDHENMFWYRQDPGLGLRLIYFSYDVKMKEKGDIPEGYSVSREKKERFSLILESASTNQTSMYLCASSNDREGETQYFGPGTRLLVL.

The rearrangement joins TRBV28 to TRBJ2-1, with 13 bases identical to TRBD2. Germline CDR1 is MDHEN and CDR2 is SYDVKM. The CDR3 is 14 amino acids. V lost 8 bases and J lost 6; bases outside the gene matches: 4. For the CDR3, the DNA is TGTGCCAGCGGACTAGCGGGAGATCCCAATGAGCAGTTCTTC. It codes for CASGLAGDPNEQFF.

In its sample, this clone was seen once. CDR3 DNA: TGTGCCAGCAGCTTTGGGACAGAGACGGAAAAACTGTTTTTT. This codes for CASSFGTETEKLFF. V usage is TRBV7-8 and J usage is TRBJ1-4, with TRBD1 matching over 7 bases. The V gene's germline CDR1 is SGHVS and CDR2 FQNEAQ. Trimming cost V 3 bases and J 8 bases; bases outside gene matches: 6. This CDR3 is 14 amino acids long.

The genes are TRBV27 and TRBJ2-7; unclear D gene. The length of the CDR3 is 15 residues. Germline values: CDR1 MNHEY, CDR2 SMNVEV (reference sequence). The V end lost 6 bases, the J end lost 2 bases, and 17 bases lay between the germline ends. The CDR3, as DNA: TGTGCCAGCAGGCTTGTCTCGAGCCAAACCTACGAGCAGTACTTC. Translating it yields CASRLVSSQTYEQYF.

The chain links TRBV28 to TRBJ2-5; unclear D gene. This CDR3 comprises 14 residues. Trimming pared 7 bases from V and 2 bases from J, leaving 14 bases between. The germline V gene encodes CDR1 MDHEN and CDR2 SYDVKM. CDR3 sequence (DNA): TGTGCCAGCAAGTCCGGTAGTATTCAAGAGACCCAGTACTTC. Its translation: CASKSGSIQETQYF.

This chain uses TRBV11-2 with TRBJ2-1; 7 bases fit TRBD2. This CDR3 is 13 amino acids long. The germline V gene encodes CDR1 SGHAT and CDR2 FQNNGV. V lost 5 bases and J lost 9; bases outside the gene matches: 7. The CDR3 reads CASSRNGRFEQFF. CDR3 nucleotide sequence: TGTGCCAGCAGCAGAAACGGGAGGTTTGAGCAGTTCTTC.

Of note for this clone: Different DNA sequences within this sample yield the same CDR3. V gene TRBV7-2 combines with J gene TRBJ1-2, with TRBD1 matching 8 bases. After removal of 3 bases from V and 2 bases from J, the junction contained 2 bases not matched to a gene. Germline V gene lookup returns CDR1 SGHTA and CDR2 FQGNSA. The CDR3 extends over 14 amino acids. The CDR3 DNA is TGTGCCAGCAGCTTGCGGACAGGGAACTATGGCTACACCTTC. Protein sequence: CASSLRTGNYGYTF.